This note documents a single T cell receptor beta chain sequence. Antigen specificity is unknown. The J segment lost 5 bases and the V segment lost 4 bases, leaving 10 bases of the junction unmatched. Germline V gene sequence: CDR1 SGHTA, CDR2 FQGTGA. The CDR3 covers 16 residues. PCR amplification relied on 60 Vbeta primers (plus 13 Jbeta primers). Profiled with immunoSEQ multiplex PCR; TCRdb holds only in-frame clones, not every one. The top ten hold less than 2% of the sample, which has roughly 190,000 clones, roughly 73% seen once. At collection, donors were nominally healthy, but unrecorded immune exposures were probable. The data stem from a study of cytomegalovirus exposure and HLA in healthy donors. Notes on the study in general: The study flagged around 150 TCR beta chains as cytomegalovirus-associated. Some V segments, including TRBV6-2 and TRBV6-3, were excluded as indistinguishable. Sequencing depth across donors, presence/absence analyses assumed, was roughly uniform.

The TCR comes from a woman aged 25 to 45 in good health and CMV-seronegative. The chain uses TRBV7-3 and TRBJ2-3, with TRBD2 matching over 9 bases. Sequenced sample: PBMCs. The CDR3 reads CASSSGAGGLRDTQYF. DNA of the CDR3: TGTGCCAGCAGCTCCGGAGCGGGGGGCCTGAGAGATACGCAGTATTTT.